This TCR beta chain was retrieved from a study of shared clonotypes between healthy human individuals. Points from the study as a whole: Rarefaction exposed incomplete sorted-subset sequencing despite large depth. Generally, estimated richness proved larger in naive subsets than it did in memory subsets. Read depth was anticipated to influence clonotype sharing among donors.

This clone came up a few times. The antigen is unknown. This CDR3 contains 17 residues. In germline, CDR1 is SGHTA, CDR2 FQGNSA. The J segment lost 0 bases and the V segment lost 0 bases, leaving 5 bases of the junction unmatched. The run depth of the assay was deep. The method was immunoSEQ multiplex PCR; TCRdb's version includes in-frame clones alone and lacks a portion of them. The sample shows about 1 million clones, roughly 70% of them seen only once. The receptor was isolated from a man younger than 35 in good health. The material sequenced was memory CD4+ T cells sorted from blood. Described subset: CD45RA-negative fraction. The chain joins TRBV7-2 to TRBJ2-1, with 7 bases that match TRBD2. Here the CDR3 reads CASSLALSGNSYNEQFF. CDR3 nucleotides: TGTGCCAGCAGCTTAGCTCTAAGCGGGAACTCCTACAATGAGCAGTTCTTC.